The 25 T cell receptor beta chains below all came from one sample that was sequenced in a study of blood T cell repertoires in COVID-19 (dated by TCRdb to the early 2020s). The library relied on the immunoSEQ multiplex PCR assay. TCRdb stores this immuneACCESS table with in-frame sequences only. Part of the clones is absent; in the studies checked, under half of the shortfall reflects unresolved V genes, and no reason is known for the rest. The sample contains about 390,000 clones, around 87% of them found a single time. The top ten constitute approximately 2.5% of the sample. Sequenced: peripheral blood. The receptors originated from a woman aged 55-70 years with COVID-19, enrolled during active disease.

The genes are TRBV2 and TRBJ2-7; TRBD1 might be the D (5 bases). The V and J ends lost 8 bases and 2 bases respectively, with 19 bases between them. Germline V CDR1 and CDR2: SNHLY, FYNNEI. There are 15 residues in the CDR3. Here the CDR3 reads CASAQSAGLAYEQYF. The CDR3 DNA follows: TGTGCCAGCGCCCAGTCCGCAGGGCTCGCCTACGAGCAGTACTTC.

The chain couples TRBV19 to TRBJ1-1, with TRBD1 as a possible D gene (6 bases). The length of the CDR3 is 13 residues. The germline V gene has CDR1 LNHDA and CDR2 SQIVND (reference sequence). The germline V and J ends were trimmed by 3 bases and 1 base, with 6 bases remaining between them. CDR3 region: CASSMGQNTEAFF. CDR3 DNA sequence: TGTGCCAGTAGTATGGGACAGAACACTGAAGCTTTCTTT.

This chain uses TRBV24-1 with TRBJ2-7, with TRBD1 matching 8 bases. Trimming removed 3 bases from V and 10 bases from J; junction bases left unmatched: 16. Germline loops: CDR1 KGHDR, CDR2 SFDVKD. This CDR3 has 16 residues. The CDR3 reads CATSDRTGKTYEQQYF. DNA for the CDR3: TGTGCCACCAGTGATCGGACAGGGAAGACCTACGAGCAACAGTACTTC.

The rearrangement links TRBV19 to TRBJ1-2; 9 nucleotides align to TRBD1. Germline V gene data show CDR1 as LNHDA and CDR2 as SQIVND (reference sequence). The length of the CDR3 is 16 residues. Trimming cost V 3 bases and J 7 bases; bases outside gene matches: 12. DNA of the CDR3: TGTGCCAGTAGTATTTTGGGACAGGGTCTTAATCTTGGCTACACCTTC. This translates into CASSILGQGLNLGYTF.

The chain is built from TRBV20-1 and TRBJ1-5; 8 bases map to TRBD1. The CDR3 covers 16 residues. The germline V gene has CDR1 DFQATT and CDR2 SNEGSKA (reference sequence). V trimming: 3 bases; J trimming: 2 bases; junction bases outside the gene matches: 9. The CDR3 here is CSASYDRGMGNQPQHF. CDR3 in DNA: TGCAGTGCTAGTTACGACAGGGGAATGGGCAATCAGCCCCAGCATTTT.

V and J are TRBV19 and TRBJ1-4; no clear D gene. V lost 7 bases and J lost 6, with 18 bases in between. This CDR3 has 15 amino acids. Germline values: CDR1 LNHDA, CDR2 SQIVND (reference sequence). CDR3 sequence: CASKGQKQLYEKLFF. CDR3 DNA: TGTGCCAGTAAAGGCCAGAAACAGCTTTATGAAAAACTGTTTTTT.

The chain links TRBV7-9 to TRBJ1-1; D remains unclear. The CDR3 extends over 14 amino acids. Germline CDR1 reads SEHNR; CDR2 reads FQNEAQ (reference sequence). V was trimmed by 3 bases and J by 1 base, leaving 9 bases between them. CDR3: CASSLQASNTEAFF. The CDR3, as DNA: TGTGCCAGCAGCTTGCAGGCGTCGAACACTGAAGCTTTCTTT. Drawing the rest from reference TRBV7-9 and TRBJ1-1, the complete variable domain is DTGVSQNPRHKITKRGQNVTFRCDPISEHNRLYWYRQTLGQGPEFLTYFQNEAQLEKSRLLSDRFSAERPKGSFSTLEIQRTEQGDSAMYLCASSLQASNTEAFFGQGTRLTVV.

This CDR3 is CASSEESGVYGYTF. The DNA for the CDR3 is TGTGCCAGCAGTGAAGAGTCCGGGGTCTATGGCTACACCTTC. The chain recombines TRBV2 with TRBJ1-2, with D unresolved. Trimming left V 1 base short and J 4 bases short, with 10 bases between. The CDR3 length is 14 residues. Per germline, CDR1 SNHLY and CDR2 FYNNEI. The whole variable domain, filled in from reference TRBV2 and TRBJ1-2, reads EPEVTQTPSHQVTQMGQEVILRCVPISNHLYFYWYRQILGQKVEFLVSFYNNEISEKSEIFDDQFSVERPDGSNFTLKIRSTKLEDSAMYFCASSEESGVYGYTFGSGTRLTVV.

Here the CDR3 reads CASSKPGQPLNTEAFF. DNA for the CDR3: TGTGCCAGCAGTAAGCCGGGACAGCCTTTGAACACTGAAGCTTTCTTT. The gene calls are TRBV6-6 and TRBJ1-1; TRBD1 agrees at 7 bases. Losses at the gene ends were 5 bases for V and 0 bases for J; bases not matched to a gene: 9. The CDR3 runs 16 residues. The germline CDR1 and CDR2 sequences are MNHNY and SVGAGI (reference sequence).

The gene calls are TRBV11-2 and TRBJ1-4, with 7 bases lining up with TRBD1. Germline V gives CDR1 SGHAT, CDR2 FQNNGV. The CDR3 loop spans 14 amino acids. The J segment lost 4 bases and the V segment lost 4 bases, leaving 3 bases of the junction unmatched. The CDR3 DNA reads TGTGCCAGCAGCTCACAGGGGAGTAATGAAAAACTGTTTTTT. Its translation is CASSSQGSNEKLFF.

The chain combines TRBV18 with TRBJ2-5; a weak D match, TRBD1 (5 bases). There are 15 residues in the CDR3. V was clipped by 3 bases and J by 1 base, with 12 bases between them. Per the germline V gene, CDR1 is KGHSH and CDR2 is LQKENI. The CDR3 bases are TGTGCCAGCTCACCCGGCAGGGCCCTCCAAGAGACCCAGTACTTC. Residues: CASSPGRALQETQYF.

The chain is built from TRBV7-9 and TRBJ2-7; possibly TRBD2 for D (6 bases). With 1 base removed from V and 4 bases from J, the gap between germline ends came to 8 bases. Looked up from germline, CDR1 is SEHNR and CDR2 is FQNEAQ (reference sequence). CDR3 size: 13 residues. CDR3 sequence reads: CASSLGRGYEQYF. As DNA, the CDR3 is TGTGCCAGCAGCTTAGGGAGGGGATACGAGCAGTACTTC.

The chain has TRBV29-1 and TRBJ2-3; 10 bases are a match to TRBD1. The V gene end was trimmed by 0 bases and the J gene end by 4 bases; junction bases not matched to a gene: 4. The CDR3 covers 15 residues. Germline V gene sequence: CDR1 SQVTM, CDR2 ANQGSEA. This chain's CDR3 is CSVEDRQGAADTQYF. The DNA for the CDR3 is TGCAGCGTTGAAGATCGACAGGGGGCCGCAGATACGCAGTATTTT.

J is TRBJ1-1 and V is TRBV11-2, with unresolved D. This CDR3 has 17 residues. The V end was cut by 5 bases, the J end by 4 bases, with 23 bases between. CDR1 is SGHAT, CDR2 FQNNGV, per germline. CDR3 sequence: CASSLEAIGVTGTEAFF. The CDR3 region has the DNA TGTGCCAGCAGCCTGGAGGCAATAGGAGTAACGGGCACTGAAGCTTTCTTT.

The chain couples TRBV4-2 to TRBJ1-3; a possible D gene is TRBD1 (5 bases). There are 16 residues in the CDR3. The germline V gene has CDR1 LGHNA and CDR2 YNFKEQ. Trimming took 8 bases from V and 2 from J, leaving 19 bases between them. CDR3 sequence (DNA): TGTGCCAGCTCTCGCGAGGGTACGGGGGCTGGAAACACCATATATTTT. Its translation: CASSREGTGAGNTIYF.

The chain employs TRBV5-1 and TRBJ2-7; 8 bases agree with TRBD1. Germline CDR1 is SGHRS and CDR2 is YFSETQ. V dropped 4 bases and J dropped 5; count of bases not matched to a gene: 8. The CDR3 totals 14 residues. CDR3 bases: TGCGCCAGCAGCACAGGACAGGGTTGGAACGAGCAGTACTTC. This gives the protein CASSTGQGWNEQYF.

The chain carries TRBV11-3 and TRBJ1-2; D call uncertain. The CDR3 is 13 residues long. Trimming took off 3 bases at V and 2 bases at J, with 7 bases between the two ends. The germline V gene encodes CDR1 SGHNT and CDR2 YENEEA. For the CDR3, the DNA is TGTGCCAGCAGCTTCGGGGAGAACTATGGCTACACCTTC. Protein sequence: CASSFGENYGYTF.

The genes are TRBV11-2 and TRBJ2-1; 11 bases line up with TRBD2. The CDR3 is 17 amino acids. Trimming removed 0 bases from V and 4 bases from J; junction bases left unmatched: 5. Germline lookup yields CDR1 SGHAT and CDR2 FQNNGV. The CDR3 region has the DNA TGTGCCAGCAGCTTAGACTCGGGGACTAGCGGTTACAATGAGCAGTTCTTC. Translation gives CASSLDSGTSGYNEQFF.

The chain uses TRBV5-1 and TRBJ1-4; D perhaps matches TRBD1 (5 bases). V was pared by 5 bases and J by 5 bases, with 13 bases between. Germline lookup yields CDR1 SGHRS and CDR2 YFSETQ. The CDR3 extends over 14 amino acids. CDR3 loop: CASRDIAGNEKLFF. The CDR3 DNA is TGCGCCAGCAGGGACATCGCGGGAAATGAAAAACTGTTTTTT.

V usage is TRBV5-6 and J usage is TRBJ1-2; 12 bases map to TRBD1. The germline V gene has CDR1 SGHDT and CDR2 YYEEEE. This CDR3 is built from 16 residues. V gave up 2 bases and J gave up 4 bases; unmatched junction bases: 6. The CDR3 protein is CASSFPGQGAGYGYTF. In nucleotides, the CDR3 is TGTGCCAGCAGCTTTCCGGGACAGGGGGCCGGCTATGGCTACACCTTC.

This clone was found once. The chain links TRBV28 to TRBJ2-2; possible D gene TRBD2, 6 bases. CDR1 and CDR2 (germline): MDHEN, SYDVKM. The CDR3 runs 17 residues. Trimming stripped 5 bases from V and 2 bases from J, with 18 bases between. In DNA form, the CDR3 reads TGTGCCAGCAGTCCCCCTCCCGGGGGACGAAACACCGGGGAGCTGTTTTTT. It yields the protein CASSPPPGGRNTGELFF.

In its sample, this clone was seen a few times. The chain employs TRBV5-1 and TRBJ2-3; possible D gene TRBD2, 6 bases. The CDR3 covers 14 residues. Germline-derived CDR1 and CDR2 are SGHRS and YFSETQ. Trimming removed 4 bases at V and 5 bases at J, with 14 bases between. The CDR3 region is CASSPAGAGDTQYF. CDR3 DNA sequence: TGCGCCAGCAGCCCAGCGGGCGCTGGAGATACGCAGTATTTT.

The rearrangement uses TRBV7-6 and TRBJ1-5, with 10 bases that match TRBD1. V gave up 3 bases and J gave up 6 bases; unmatched junction bases: 5. From germline, CDR1 is SGHVS and CDR2 FNYEAQ. The CDR3 has 15 amino acids. The CDR3 nucleotides are TGTGCCAGCAGCTTCGACAGGGGGCCAATTCAGCCCCAGCATTTT. It encodes CASSFDRGPIQPQHF.

The table lists this clone with a count of one. The chain recombines TRBV9 with TRBJ2-5, with a weak D call TRBD2 (6 bases). Germline values: CDR1 SGDLS, CDR2 YYNGEE. This CDR3 is built from 15 residues. V gave up 3 bases and J gave up 2 bases, with 14 bases separating them. The CDR3 region is CASSAGDLGQETQYF. As DNA, the CDR3 is TGTGCCAGCAGCGCCGGGGACTTGGGGCAAGAGACCCAGTACTTC.

The CDR3 spells CASSQGPGQDNDEQYF. CDR3 in DNA: TGTGCCAGCAGCCAAGGTCCGGGACAGGATAACGACGAGCAGTACTTC. J is TRBJ2-7 and V is TRBV4-2; the match to TRBD1 covers 8 bases. The germline gives CDR1 LGHNA, CDR2 YNFKEQ. The CDR3 totals 16 residues. With V trimmed by 1 base and J by 5 bases, 10 bases remained unmatched.